The 22 T cell receptor beta chains presented below share a single source sample, sequenced in a study of cytomegalovirus exposure and HLA in healthy donors. The PCR ran on 60 Vbeta and 13 Jbeta primers. Repertoires were generated with immunoSEQ multiplex PCR, while TCRdb's copy carries only in-frame clones and drops some. The sample records under 200,000 clones, 70% to 90% being singletons. The source material was PBMCs. The receptors stem from a man aged 25-40 years in good health and CMV-seropositive.

This clone appeared a few times. V is TRBV7-2 and J is TRBJ2-1, with 8 bases lining up with TRBD2. CDR3 length: 16 amino acids. With V trimmed by 5 bases and J by 4 bases, 10 bases remained unmatched. In germline, CDR1 is SGHTA, CDR2 FQGNSA. DNA of the CDR3: TGTGCCAGCAGCATATCTATAGCGGGGCAGTACAATGAGCAGTTCTTC. Protein: CASSISIAGQYNEQFF. The variable domain in full, completed from reference TRBV7-2 and TRBJ2-1, reads GAGVSQSPSNKVTEKGKDVELRCDPISGHTALYWYRQSLGQGLEFLIYFQGNSAPDKSGLPSDRFSAERTGGSVSTLTIQRTQQEDSAVYLCASSISIAGQYNEQFFGPGTRLTVL.

DNA of the CDR3: TGTGCCAGCAGCCAAGTTTGGGAGTCACCCCTCCACTTT. Translating gives CASSQVWESPLHF. The rearrangement joins TRBV14 to TRBJ1-6; D not certain. The CDR3 covers 13 residues. V was trimmed by 1 base and J by 10 bases, leaving 8 bases between them. CDR1 is SGHDN and CDR2 is FVKESK in the germline V gene.

This clone was detected once. The V gene is TRBV19, the J gene TRBJ2-5; 9 positions agree with TRBD2. This CDR3 has 14 amino acids. CDR1 is LNHDA and CDR2 is SQIVND in the germline V gene (reference sequence). V shed 6 bases and J 4 bases; nucleotides not matched to a gene: 6. The CDR3 protein is CASRSSGRTETQYF. The CDR3 region has the DNA TGTGCCAGTAGATCCAGCGGGAGGACAGAGACCCAGTACTTC.

The rearrangement links TRBV11-3 to TRBJ2-1; a weak D match, TRBD2 (6 bases). The CDR3 totals 14 residues. The ends were cut back, 6 bases at V and 8 bases at J, with 17 bases in the middle. Germline assignment: CDR1 SGHNT and CDR2 YENEEA. This CDR3 is CASSYSGGEDEQFF. In nucleotides, the CDR3 is TGTGCCAGCAGTTACTCCGGGGGTGAGGATGAGCAGTTCTTC.

The chain carries TRBV6-5 and TRBJ2-3; perhaps TRBD1 as D (6 bases). This CDR3 contains 14 residues. The germline gives CDR1 MNHEY, CDR2 SVGAGI. Trimming took 5 bases from V and 0 from J, leaving 9 bases between them. The CDR3 region has the DNA TGTGCCAGCAGTCGACAGGAAAGCACAGATACGCAGTATTTT. Its translation: CASSRQESTDTQYF.

A few counts support this clone. Within the sample, other DNA sequences also encode this same CDR3. V is TRBV5-1 and J is TRBJ1-1; D gene ambiguous. There are 14 residues in the CDR3. CDR1 and CDR2 (germline): SGHRS, YFSETQ. V was cut by 4 bases and J by 1 base, with 11 bases left in between. Here the CDR3 DNA reads TGCGCCAGCAGCCTCGGAACAGCGAACACTGAAGCTTTCTTT. Translated, it gives CASSLGTANTEAFF.

The chain joins TRBV7-2 to TRBJ1-2, with 9 bases matching TRBD1. J was trimmed by 6 bases and V by 1 base; bases with no gene match: 9. The CDR3 spans 16 residues. Germline values: CDR1 SGHTA, CDR2 FQGNSA. CDR3 DNA sequence: TGTGCCAGCAGCTTAGAATCCAGGGGACAGGGTGATGGCTACACCTTC. Translating it yields CASSLESRGQGDGYTF.

The rearrangement uses TRBV27 and TRBJ2-1; tentatively, D is TRBD2 (5 bases). The CDR3 covers 16 residues. Germline V gives CDR1 MNHEY, CDR2 SMNVEV (reference sequence). Trimming removed 5 bases from V and 2 bases from J, with 16 bases in between. For the CDR3, the DNA is TGTGCCAGCAGTCCCCGGTGGGGAGACGCCTACAATGAGCAGTTCTTC. Translation gives CASSPRWGDAYNEQFF.

The genes are TRBV7-2 and TRBJ2-4; the D gene is possibly TRBD1 (6 bases). Germline V gives CDR1 SGHTA, CDR2 FQGNSA. The CDR3 has 13 residues. Trimming cost V 5 bases and J 11 bases, with 16 bases left between them. Here the CDR3 DNA reads TGTGCCAGCAGCGGCCGGACAGCTGGGGTTCAGTACTTC. As protein: CASSGRTAGVQYF.

CDR3 bases: TGTGCCATCAGCAACCGGGACAGGCTTAACTATGGCTACACCTTC. It specifies CAISNRDRLNYGYTF. V is TRBV10-3 and J is TRBJ1-2; 8 bases align to TRBD1. Per germline, CDR1 ENHRY and CDR2 SYGVKD. V lost 6 bases, J lost 1 base, and 7 bases stayed unmatched. This CDR3 has 15 residues.

The genes are TRBV12-5 and TRBJ2-5, with 8 nucleotides matching TRBD1. The DNA end favors TRBJ2-7, so the J call may be wrong. The CDR3 has 13 amino acids. Germline values: CDR1 LGHNT, CDR2 FRNRAP. The CDR3 bases are TGTGCTAGTGGTTTAGGACAGGGCTACGAGCAGTACTTC. This encodes CASGLGQGYEQYF.

The genes are TRBV7-2 and TRBJ2-3, with 9 nucleotides matching TRBD1. The germline CDR1 and CDR2 sequences are SGHTA and FQGNSA. Trimming at V came to 1 base and at J to 1 base, leaving 3 bases not matched to a gene. The CDR3 runs 16 residues. This CDR3 is CASSLGTGVGTDTQYF. In DNA form, the CDR3 reads TGTGCCAGCAGCTTAGGGACAGGGGTAGGCACAGATACGCAGTATTTT. Complete variable domain (other parts from reference TRBV7-2 and TRBJ2-3): GAGVSQSPSNKVTEKGKDVELRCDPISGHTALYWYRQSLGQGLEFLIYFQGNSAPDKSGLPSDRFSAERTGGSVSTLTIQRTQQEDSAVYLCASSLGTGVGTDTQYFGPGTRLTVL.

The chain couples TRBV5-1 to TRBJ2-5; 14 bases match TRBD2. The CDR3 runs 18 residues. Germline V gives CDR1 SGHRS, CDR2 YFSETQ. V trimming: 7 bases; J trimming: 1 base; junction bases outside the gene matches: 12. The CDR3 loop reads CASREGTSGSGFQETQYF. For the CDR3, the DNA is TGCGCCAGCCGAGAAGGGACTAGCGGGAGTGGGTTCCAAGAGACCCAGTACTTC.

The genes are TRBV19 and TRBJ1-5; D unresolved. Between the trimmed V and J ends, which lost 3 bases and 0 bases, there was a span of 9 bases. Germline V lookup: CDR1 LNHDA, CDR2 SQIVND (reference sequence). This CDR3 region has 15 residues. DNA of the CDR3: TGTGCCAGTAGTATTGAGGTTTATAGCAATCAGCCCCAGCATTTT. Amino acids: CASSIEVYSNQPQHF. Full variable domain (missing parts from reference TRBV19 and TRBJ1-5): DGGITQSPKYLFRKEGQNVTLSCEQNLNHDAMYWYRQDPGQGLRLIYYSQIVNDFQKGDIAEGYSVSREKKESFPLTVTSAQKNPTAFYLCASSIEVYSNQPQHFGDGTRLSIL.

The chain has TRBV10-2 and TRBJ2-7; tentative D call: TRBD2 (5 bases). Germline V gene data show CDR1 as WSHSY and CDR2 as SAAADI. The CDR3 covers 15 residues. V lost 5 bases and J lost 4, with 18 bases in between. The CDR3 protein is CASSILMEVGYEQYF. In nucleotides, the CDR3 is TGCGCCAGCAGTATATTAATGGAGGTAGGGTACGAGCAGTACTTC.

V gene TRBV21-1 combines with J gene TRBJ1-2. TRBV21-1 is an annotated pseudogene. The CDR3 sequence is 13 residues long. The CDR3 DNA is TGTGCCAGCCTCCAGGGAGGGGAGGATGGCTACACCTTC. Its protein is CASLQGGEDGYTF.

There are a few counts of this clone. V is TRBV9 and J is TRBJ1-4; D not certain. Per the germline V gene, CDR1 is SGDLS and CDR2 is YYNGEE. Between the trimmed V and J ends, which lost 1 base and 0 bases, there was a span of 7 bases. This CDR3 spans 15 amino acids. The chain's CDR3 is CASSVRSSTNEKLFF. CDR3 DNA sequence: TGTGCCAGCAGCGTACGAAGCTCAACTAATGAAAAACTGTTTTTT.

The chain carries TRBV6-4 and TRBJ2-7; 10 bases match TRBD1. The ends lost 4 bases at V and 4 bases at J; junction bases unmatched: 7. There are 15 residues in the CDR3. CDR1 is MRHNA and CDR2 is SNTAGT in the germline V gene. CDR3 DNA sequence: TGTGCCAGCAGTGGGGGGGACAGGGGTCGGTACGAGCAGTACGTC. It encodes CASSGGDRGRYEQYV.

This clone has only one observation. V is TRBV29-1 and J is TRBJ2-7; no clear D gene. This CDR3 contains 12 residues. CDR1 is SQVTM, CDR2 ANQGSEA, per germline. Deletions cut 0 bases from V and 3 bases from J, with 6 bases between. The CDR3, as DNA: TGCAGCGTTGAAGATCGTAGCTACGAGCAGTACTTC. This encodes CSVEDRSYEQYF.

The V gene is TRBV5-8, the J gene TRBJ2-7; no clear D. The J call is in doubt because the DNA end fits TRBJ2-1 better. Germline V gene data show CDR1 as SGHTS and CDR2 as YDEGEE. The CDR3 covers 12 residues. Here the CDR3 DNA reads TGTGCCAGCACTGACTCCTACAATGAGCAGTTCTTC. Its translation: CASTDSYNEQFF.

The gene calls are TRBV9 and TRBJ1-5; maybe TRBD1 (6 bases). V shed 4 bases and J shed 0 bases, with 11 bases lying between them. Germline values: CDR1 SGDLS, CDR2 YYNGEE. The CDR3 sequence is 15 residues long. CDR3 in DNA: TGTGCCAGCAGCTTACAGGGATATAGCAATCAGCCCCAGCATTTT. As protein: CASSLQGYSNQPQHF.

The genes are TRBV29-1 and TRBJ1-3; the D is unclear. The ends were cut back, 5 bases at V and 0 bases at J, with 8 bases in the middle. Germline values: CDR1 SQVTM, CDR2 ANQGSEA. The CDR3 sequence is 13 residues long. CDR3 sequence: CSVCVSSGNTIYF. The CDR3 nucleotides read TGCAGCGTTTGCGTTAGCTCTGGAAACACCATATATTTT.